This T cell receptor beta chain comes out of a study of CD8+ T cells in alopecia areata. Study summary: Tofacitinib continued for 6 to 18 months and was then withheld for 6 months. Regarding the study as a whole: Clonality was higher in lesional than normal scalp, especially in alopecia totalis/universalis.

With respect to this clone: The antigen is not known. Within the sample, other DNA sequences also encode this same CDR3.

Specified treatment: oral pan-JAK inhibitor, 5-10 mg twice daily. Sequencing relied on a cDNA template that was reverse transcribed from extracted RNA. The protocol was immunoSEQ multiplex PCR, while the TCRdb copy is restricted to in-frame clones and leaves out a portion. The sample has around 270,000 clones; nearly 60% are singletons. This CDR3 has 13 amino acids. V lost 2 bases and J lost 5; bases outside the gene matches: 2. CDR1 and CDR2 from the germline V gene are GTSNPN and SVGIG (reference sequence). The receptor was derived from a human donor with alopecia areata. The J gene is TRBJ1-5, the V gene TRBV30; TRBD1 matches at 8 bases. The sequenced sample was CD4+ T cells sorted from blood, obtained at week 24, from a patient treated with tofacitinib. The CDR3 nucleotides read TGTGCCTGGAGTACAGGGGGAGATCAGCCCCAGCATTTT. Translated, it gives CAWSTGGDQPQHF.